One sample yielded the 10 T cell receptor beta chains listed below, sequenced in a study of tumor-infiltrating lymphocytes in primary liver carcinoma. The tissue used was unsorted bulk material of 20-30 mg. RNA and DNA were co-extracted from it with the AllPrep DNA/RNA mini kit. From approximately 450 ng total RNA, TCR beta cDNA was generated with a primer in the constant region. Amplification in three nested multiplex PCR rounds with slightly modified ARM-PCR gave rise to TCR beta libraries. Forward primers for TRBV1-TRBV30 and a C-beta reverse primer served the first two PCR rounds, at about 10 cycles each. TCRdb re-derived calls from the multiplex PCR reads in MiXCR, one entry per CDR3 protein. The repertoire consists of approximately 54,000 distinct CDR3 sequences, with around 79% occurring once and the leading ten covering 25%. The sequencing input was liver tumor tissue from sampling region 2. Subset indicated: tumor region T2, inferior pole. The receptor set was obtained from a middle-aged man with primary liver carcinoma and hepatitis B virus infection.

This clonotype was detected only once. Relative to the germline gene, one junction end is altered; a read error may explain this. The rearrangement links TRBV6-2 or TRBV6-3 to TRBJ2-7; 7 nucleotides match TRBD2. The CDR3 consists of 16 residues. The germline V gene has CDR1 MNHEY and CDR2 SVGEGT. In DNA, the CDR3 is TGTGCCAGCAGTTATTCCCCTTGGGGGGGAGGCTACGAGCATTACTTC. Encoded protein: CASSYSPWGGGYEHYF.

To note about this clonotype: A read error may produce the germline difference seen at one junction end. This chain joins TRBV2 and TRBJ2-7; TRBD1 might be the D (5 bases). Germline assignment: CDR1 SNHLY and CDR2 FYNNEI. The CDR3 spans 16 residues. CDR3 DNA sequence: TGTGCCAGCAGTGCCCCGAGACAGCCCAGCTCCTACGTGCAGTACTTC. This codes for CASSAPRQPSSYVQYF.

This clonotype was found many times. The V call is TRBV4-1, the J call TRBJ2-7; D not certain. V lost 1 base, J lost 0 bases, and 10 bases lay in between. CDR1 MGHRA and CDR2 YSYEKL come from the germline V gene. The CDR3 totals 15 residues. This CDR3 reads CASSQGSTFSYEQYF. DNA for the CDR3: TGCGCCAGCAGCCAAGGGTCGACTTTCTCCTACGAGCAGTACTTC.

For this clonotype: Given the absence of the conserved phenylalanine or tryptophan at the CDR3 end, a read error is likely. This chain connects TRBV11-2 to TRBJ1-2; possibly TRBD1 for D (5 bases). The CDR3 spans 14 residues. CDR1 is SGHAT and CDR2 is FQNNGV in the germline V gene. This CDR3 is CASRERGTTYCYTS. The CDR3 DNA sequence: TGTGCCAGCAGAGAGAGGGGCACCACCTATTGCTACACCTCC.

The chain couples TRBV28 to TRBJ2-3; D call uncertain. The CDR3 is 15 residues long. Germline V gene lookup returns CDR1 MDHEN and CDR2 SYDVKM. V was shortened by 3 bases and J by 3 bases, with 13 bases between the two germline ends. The CDR3 nucleotides read TGTGCCAGCAGTTTTCGAGGATATAGAACAGATACGCAGTATTTT. This encodes CASSFRGYRTDTQYF. Together with reference TRBV28 and TRBJ2-3, the CDR3 gives the full variable domain: DVKVTQSSRYLVKRTGEKVFLECVQDMDHENMFWYRQDPGLGLRLIYFSYDVKMKEKGDIPEGYSVSREKKERFSLILESASTNQTSMYLCASSFRGYRTDTQYFGPGTRLTVL.

This clonotype was detected a few times. It may be a read error: a sequence one base away is much more abundant. The chain links TRBV7-9 to TRBJ1-4; possibly TRBD1 for D (6 bases). The CDR3 runs 15 residues. CDR1 and CDR2 (germline): SEHNR, FQNEAQ (reference sequence). As DNA, the CDR3 is TGTGCCAACAGCGGAACGACAGGCCTAAATGAAAAACTGTTTTTT. Residues: CANSGTTGLNEKLFF.

This clonotype was recorded once. This chain joins TRBV6-1 and TRBJ2-3, with D perhaps TRBD1 (8 bases). The germline CDR1 and CDR2 sequences are MNHNS and SASEGT. The CDR3 spans 22 residues. The V and J ends lost 8 bases and 6 bases respectively, with 42 bases between them. CDR3 amino acids: CASGPDRVRWGSAGARADTQYF. In nucleotides, the CDR3 is TGTGCCAGCGGCCCGGACAGGGTCCGTTGGGGTTCTGCGGGAGCTCGGGCGGATACGCAGTATTTT.

In the case of this clonotype: One end of the junction does not line up with germline, which may come from a read error. The gene calls are TRBV6-5 and TRBJ2-1; D might be TRBD1 or TRBD2, each matching 5 bases. CDR3 size: 15 residues. The germline V gene has CDR1 MNHEY and CDR2 SVGAGI. CDR3 nucleotide sequence: TGTACCAGCAGTTGCGGGCAGGGATCCTACAATGAGCAGTTCTTC. Translating it yields CTSSCGQGSYNEQFF.

This clonotype was seen at least ten times. The rearrangement uses TRBV28 and TRBJ2-7, with D perhaps being TRBD1 or TRBD2 (5 bases each). The V and J ends lost 6 bases and 4 bases respectively, with 7 bases between them. CDR1 and CDR2 from the germline V gene are MDHEN and SYDVKM. The CDR3 spans 11 residues. The CDR3 nucleotides are TGTGCCAGCAGGGGGGATTACGAGCAGTACTTC. This translates into CASRGDYEQYF.

This clonotype appeared a single time. Since no conserved phenylalanine or tryptophan closes the CDR3, a read error is the likely cause. The chain is built from TRBV5-1 and TRBJ2-1, with 11 bases aligning to TRBD2. Germline V gene sequence: CDR1 SGHRS, CDR2 YFSETQ. The CDR3 contains 15 residues. The CDR3 DNA is TGCGCCAGCAGTTTACTAGCGGGAGAAATTAATGGGCAGTTCTTA. Its translation is CASSLLAGEINGQFL.